The clone carrying this TCR beta chain was detected only a few times. Its antigen is still unknown. Trimming left V 8 bases short and J 6 bases short, with 21 bases between. This CDR3 comprises 15 residues. Per the germline V gene, CDR1 is MDHEN and CDR2 is SYDVKM. TCRdb analysed the 5' RACE reads with MiXCR anew, one entry per CDR3 protein. Among roughly 120,000 distinct CDR3 sequences listed, approximately 15% were seen once. The data were obtained in a study of T-cell memory formation after mild COVID-19. Study in general: TCR clusters showed largely donor specificity.

Broader study findings: Some clones that responded turned up in pre-infection memory, which suggests that cross-reactive memory joined in.

The sequencing input was PBMCs or a T cell subset sorted from them (not recorded which). The chain has TRBV28 and TRBJ2-3; tentative D call: TRBD2 (5 bases). The origin of this receptor is an adult woman who had mild COVID-19 (a few samples of this study predate the infection). Cell type and time point are not known. CDR3 DNA sequence: TGTGCCAGCGGCCCCTGGCGGGCTCTAAGGGATACGCAGTATTTT. Protein sequence: CASGPWRALRDTQYF.